This T cell receptor beta chain was observed in a study of T cells in Graves' hyperthyroidism and ophthalmopathy. Germline V lookup: CDR1 DFQATT, CDR2 SNEGSKA (reference sequence). V lost 2 bases to trimming and J lost 4 bases; unmatched junction nucleotides: 9. The CDR3 runs 15 residues. TCR beta CDR3 sequences were amplified from RNA transcripts. The TCR CDR3 was amplified in a first-round RT-PCR using the HTBI primer set. TCRdb called the multiplex PCR reads again in MiXCR, with one record for every CDR3 protein. The sample carries about 480,000 distinct CDR3 sequences, under 15% recorded once. J is TRBJ1-2 and V is TRBV20-1; 8 bases align to TRBD1. Sequencing was carried out using blood. The source is a woman between 18 and 29 years old with Graves' hyperthyroidism. The CDR3 region is CSARPNDRGRYGYTF. Written as DNA, the CDR3 is TGCAGTGCTAGACCGAACGACAGGGGCCGCTATGGCTACACCTTC.